One and the same sample provided the 14 T cell receptor beta chains below, sequenced in a study of cytomegalovirus exposure and HLA in healthy donors (TCRdb year 2017). Receptor amplification or capture employed the immunoSEQ multiplex PCR assay. A mixture of 60 forward primers for TCR Vbeta segments and 13 reverse primers for TCR Jbeta segments was used in the multiplex PCR. TCRdb provides this immuneACCESS table in a form limited to in-frame rearrangements. Some clones are lacking; in checked studies, under half of them reflect an unresolved V gene, and why the rest are absent is not known. This sample holds around 90,000 clones; 75% to 85% were observed only once. Around 3% of the sample is in the top ten clones. Source material: PBMCs. These receptors were obtained from a male donor in good health and CMV-seropositive.

The rearrangement links TRBV6-1 to TRBJ1-5, with no clear D. V lost 2 bases, J lost 5 bases, and 4 bases lay in between. The CDR3 length is 12 residues. Germline lookup yields CDR1 MNHNS and CDR2 SASEGT. The CDR3 DNA follows: TGTGCCAGCAGTGAATATTATCAGCCCCAGCATTTT. It encodes CASSEYYQPQHF.

The CDR3 DNA is TGTGCCAGCAGTGGGAACAGGGGAAGGGAAAAACTGTTTTTT. Encoded protein: CASSGNRGREKLFF. The genes are TRBV2 and TRBJ1-4, with 7 bases matching TRBD1. V shed 4 bases and J 8 bases; nucleotides not matched to a gene: 7. Germline CDR1 SNHLY, CDR2 FYNNEI. This CDR3 has 14 amino acids. Full variable domain (rest looked up from reference TRBV2 and TRBJ1-4): EPEVTQTPSHQVTQMGQEVILRCVPISNHLYFYWYRQILGQKVEFLVSFYNNEISEKSEIFDDQFSVERPDGSNFTLKIRSTKLEDSAMYFCASSGNRGREKLFFGSGTQLSVL.

This clone has more than one count but fewer than ten. The rearrangement uses TRBV19 and TRBJ1-5; no firm D call. Trimming pared 6 bases from V and 10 bases from J, leaving 13 bases between. Germline V gives CDR1 LNHDA, CDR2 SQIVND (reference sequence). The length of the CDR3 is 12 residues. The CDR3 bases are TGTGCCAGTAGATACTCGGAGGGCCCCCAGCATTTT. It specifies CASRYSEGPQHF.

V is TRBV29-1 and J is TRBJ1-2; perhaps TRBD1 as D (5 bases). The CDR3 totals 15 residues. Trimming shortened V by 1 base and J by 4 bases, and 16 bases separated the two germline ends. CDR1 SQVTM and CDR2 ANQGSEA come from the germline V gene. The CDR3 spells CSVEGGADSAYGYTF. Here the CDR3 DNA reads TGCAGCGTTGAAGGTGGGGCAGATTCGGCCTATGGCTACACCTTC.

The V and J genes are TRBV9 and TRBJ2-3; D is unresolved. This CDR3 region has 13 residues. The germline V gene encodes CDR1 SGDLS and CDR2 YYNGEE. V lost 3 bases to trimming and J lost 0 bases, with 5 bases between them. In nucleotides, the CDR3 is TGTGCCAGCAGCGGCGGTAGCACAGATACGCAGTATTTT. It specifies CASSGGSTDTQYF.

This rearrangement joins TRBV7-8 to TRBJ2-5; TRBD2 matches at 7 bases. Trimming removed 5 bases from V and 1 base from J; junction bases left unmatched: 10. Germline CDR1 SGHVS, CDR2 FQNEAQ. CDR3 length equals 16 residues. The CDR3 DNA reads TGTGCCAGCAGCACGAGCATCGGGGGGATCCAAGAGACCCAGTACTTC. It specifies CASSTSIGGIQETQYF.

A note on this clone: One junction end disagrees with the germline gene, perhaps due to a read error. The chain uses TRBV7-7 and TRBJ2-7; 8 bases align to TRBD1. Germline V gene sequence: CDR1 SSHAT, CDR2 FNYEAQ (reference sequence). The CDR3 length is 15 residues. CDR3: CASSARTGITYEQYF. CDR3 nucleotides: TGTGCTAGCAGCGCAAGGACAGGGATTACCTACGAGCAGTACTTC.

A single count supports this clone. The V call is TRBV6-5, the J call TRBJ1-6; no definite D call. In germline, CDR1 is MNHEY, CDR2 SVGAGI. With 6 bases removed from V and 5 bases from J, the gap between germline ends came to 8 bases. This CDR3 spans 13 amino acids. CDR3 in amino acids: CASSPADNSPLHF. The CDR3, as DNA: TGTGCCAGCAGCCCAGCGGATAATTCACCCCTCCACTTT.

The chain employs TRBV5-1 and TRBJ2-7; 10 bases match TRBD2. V was clipped by 0 bases and J by 4 bases; unmatched bases: 4. The CDR3 runs to 15 residues. The germline gives CDR1 SGHRS, CDR2 YFSETQ. This CDR3 is CASSLELAGVYEQYF. The CDR3 region has the DNA TGCGCCAGCAGCTTGGAGCTAGCGGGGGTTTACGAGCAGTACTTC.

This clone was recorded a few times. V usage is TRBV6-5 and J usage is TRBJ1-1; D is unresolved. Germline V CDR1 and CDR2: MNHEY, SVGAGI. The CDR3 totals 11 residues. V lost 8 bases and J 1 base, leaving 5 bases between the germline ends. The DNA for the CDR3 is TGTGCCAGCCTTCGGAACACTGAAGCTTTCTTT. Translating gives CASLRNTEAFF.

The chain combines TRBV30 with TRBJ1-6, with a weak D call TRBD1 (6 bases). Germline lookup yields CDR1 GTSNPN and CDR2 SVGIG (reference sequence). V gave up 1 base and J gave up 7 bases, with 11 bases separating them. The CDR3 has 14 residues. Written as DNA, the CDR3 is TGTGCCTGGAGTGGTGGACAGCCAAATTCACCCCTCCACTTT. Translating gives CAWSGGQPNSPLHF.

The sample holds one count of this clone. This sequence joins TRBV30 and TRBJ2-3; maybe TRBD2 (6 bases). Trimming took off 2 bases at V and 1 base at J, with 22 bases between the two ends. CDR3 length: 18 residues. From germline, CDR1 is GTSNPN and CDR2 SVGIG (reference sequence). CDR3 in DNA: TGTGCCTGGAGTCCTCCCCCTCCGACTAGGGCGCGCACAGATACGCAGTATTTT. Translating it yields CAWSPPPPTRARTDTQYF.

This chain connects TRBV5-1 to TRBJ1-3; D perhaps matches TRBD1 (5 bases). CDR3 length: 16 amino acids. Germline CDR1 SGHRS, CDR2 YFSETQ. V lost 4 bases, J lost 0 bases, and 14 bases lay in between. CDR3 region: CASSPEYQGSGNTIYF. The DNA of the CDR3 is TGCGCCAGCAGCCCGGAATATCAGGGCTCTGGAAACACCATATATTTT. The whole variable domain, remainder taken from reference TRBV5-1 and TRBJ1-3, is KAGVTQTPRYLIKTRGQQVTLSCSPISGHRSVSWYQQTPGQGLQFLFEYFSETQRNKGNFPGRFSGRQFSNSRSEMNVSTLELGDSALYLCASSPEYQGSGNTIYFGEGSWLTVV.

V usage is TRBV2 and J usage is TRBJ2-2; a weak D match, TRBD1 (5 bases). Germline CDR1 is SNHLY and CDR2 is FYNNEI. Between the trimmed V and J ends, which lost 6 bases and 5 bases, there was a span of 7 bases. This CDR3 has 12 residues. As DNA, the CDR3 is TGTGCCAGCAGGGGGCTGACCGGGGAGCTGTTTTTT. It yields the protein CASRGLTGELFF.